This entry concerns a single TCR beta chain. V was pared by 5 bases and J by 0 bases, with 9 bases of the junction left unmatched. Germline V gene lookup returns CDR1 LNHDA and CDR2 SQIVND (reference sequence). The CDR3 covers 17 residues. These data originate in a study of OX40 agonist ivuxolimab in advanced cancers. About the study: Of the patients, three showed partial responses, one with hepatocellular carcinoma and two with cutaneous melanoma.

Autoimmune disease history or systemic immunosuppression excluded patients. Sequenced by immunoSEQ multiplex PCR; TCRdb stores in-frame clones only, minus some. In the table there are under 65,000 clones, about 85% of which are singletons. This clonotype was obtained from an adult with an advanced solid tumor such as melanoma, head and neck, liver or kidney cancer. Sequencing was performed on CD4+ or CD8+ T cells sorted from blood, taken in a trial of the OX40 agonist ivuxolimab. The chain recombines TRBV19 with TRBJ1-3; 8 bases are a match to TRBD1. The CDR3 sequence is CASSPPDRVSSGNTIYF. CDR3 DNA sequence: TGTGCCAGTAGTCCACCGGACAGGGTGAGCTCTGGAAACACCATATATTTT.